This T cell receptor (beta chain) was identified in a study of blood T cell repertoires in COVID-19. For the study at large: Whether acute or convalescent, the COVID-19 samples came from the United States, Italy and Spain. From T cells, B-cell-depleted T cells, or PBMCs came the material, which was cDNA or gDNA.

Repertoires were generated with immunoSEQ multiplex PCR, while TCRdb's copy carries only in-frame clones and drops some. The data contain about 240,000 clones, approximately 84% of them singletons. CDR1 is SGHNT, CDR2 YENEEA, per germline. Trimming stripped 8 bases from V and 0 bases from J, with 14 bases between. The CDR3 contains 14 residues. Participants were aged roughly 18 to 90 years from approximately 24 US areas. Cohort assignment relied on participant-reported clinical history. This clone was seen a handful of times. V and J are TRBV11-3 and TRBJ2-7; the D is unclear. Sequences were obtained from PBMCs or T cells enriched from blood (not recorded which). This TCR came from a woman in her 40s with acute COVID-19. The CDR3 nucleotides are TGTGCCAGCTCCCGGCCCCAGGCCTCCTACGAGCAGTACTTC. Encoded protein: CASSRPQASYEQYF.